This T cell receptor beta chain derives from a study of Tregs in tolerant kidney transplant recipients. Study-level findings and limits: Tregs expanded with activated donor B cells seemed most donor-specific. No direct test of biological reproducibility was done here.

The V gene's germline CDR1 is LNHDA and CDR2 SQIVND (reference sequence). The V segment lost 3 bases and the J segment 1 base; nucleotides outside the gene matches: 10. The CDR3 loop spans 19 amino acids. Libraries were prepared by immunoSEQ multiplex PCR; TCRdb keeps only in-frame clonotypes and omits some of them. The sample shows around 50,000 clones, over 70% of them seen only once. As to this clone: What it recognizes is unknown.

J is TRBJ2-6 and V is TRBV19, with 9 bases aligning to TRBD1. Source material: CD4+ T cells from blood. The receptor was isolated from a human donor in good health. CDR3 protein: CASSMIQGAPFSGANVLTF. The CDR3 DNA is TGTGCCAGTAGTATGATACAGGGGGCCCCTTTTTCTGGGGCCAACGTCCTGACTTTC.